The 5 T cell receptor beta chains reported below all come from one sample, sequenced in a study of shared T cell receptors in the human thymus. Measured with immunoSEQ multiplex PCR; TCRdb has only the in-frame clones, and not every one. The sample carries hundreds of thousands of clones, over 75% recorded once. The same data also contributed to another study, on human thymus T cells.

The specimen sequenced was thymocytes. Source of these receptors: a boy younger than two with a congenital heart defect.

The genes are TRBV28 and TRBJ2-1; 10 positions match TRBD2. Germline lookup yields CDR1 MDHEN and CDR2 SYDVKM. The CDR3 has 16 amino acids. Trimming removed 5 bases from V and 7 bases from J; junction bases left unmatched: 11. This CDR3 reads CASSPKAGGTANEQFF. CDR3 nucleotides: TGTGCCAGCAGTCCCAAAGCGGGAGGGACGGCGAATGAGCAGTTCTTC.

The V gene is TRBV5-1, the J gene TRBJ2-7, with 11 bases matching TRBD1. Per germline, CDR1 SGHRS and CDR2 YFSETQ. The CDR3 length is 14 residues. V lost 0 bases to trimming and J lost 9 bases; unmatched junction nucleotides: 5. The CDR3 coding sequence is TGCGCCAGCAGCTTGGGGACAGGGGGCCCCGGGCAGTACTTC. It specifies CASSLGTGGPGQYF. The variable domain in full, with the rest retrieved from reference TRBV5-1 and TRBJ2-7, is KAGVTQTPRYLIKTRGQQVTLSCSPISGHRSVSWYQQTPGQGLQFLFEYFSETQRNKGNFPGRFSGRQFSNSRSEMNVSTLELGDSALYLCASSLGTGGPGQYFGPGTRLTVT.

The V call is TRBV19, the J call TRBJ1-5; D may be TRBD1 (5 bases). Trimming left V 2 bases short and J 2 bases short, with 16 bases between. CDR3 size: 17 residues. Germline V CDR1 and CDR2: LNHDA, SQIVND (reference sequence). CDR3: CASSIRPGRRRNQPQHF. Here the CDR3 DNA reads TGTGCCAGTAGTATACGCCCAGGGCGGCGGCGCAATCAGCCCCAGCATTTT.

DNA for the CDR3: TGTGCCAGCAGTTCACAGGGACCCCCAATGAACACTGAAGCTTTCTTT. It is translated as CASSSQGPPMNTEAFF. The chain links TRBV27 to TRBJ1-1; possible D gene TRBD1, 6 bases. The ends were cut back, 4 bases at V and 0 bases at J, with 15 bases in the middle. CDR3 length equals 16 residues. From germline, CDR1 is MNHEY and CDR2 SMNVEV (reference sequence).

The chain links TRBV25-1 to TRBJ1-2; 9 bases are shared with TRBD1. This CDR3 has 16 residues. Trimming removed 3 bases from V and 2 bases from J; junction bases left unmatched: 7. Germline V lookup: CDR1 MGHDK, CDR2 SYGVNS. The CDR3 sequence is CASSEHDRGENYGYTF. The CDR3 nucleotides read TGTGCCAGCAGTGAGCACGACAGGGGGGAGAACTATGGCTACACCTTC.